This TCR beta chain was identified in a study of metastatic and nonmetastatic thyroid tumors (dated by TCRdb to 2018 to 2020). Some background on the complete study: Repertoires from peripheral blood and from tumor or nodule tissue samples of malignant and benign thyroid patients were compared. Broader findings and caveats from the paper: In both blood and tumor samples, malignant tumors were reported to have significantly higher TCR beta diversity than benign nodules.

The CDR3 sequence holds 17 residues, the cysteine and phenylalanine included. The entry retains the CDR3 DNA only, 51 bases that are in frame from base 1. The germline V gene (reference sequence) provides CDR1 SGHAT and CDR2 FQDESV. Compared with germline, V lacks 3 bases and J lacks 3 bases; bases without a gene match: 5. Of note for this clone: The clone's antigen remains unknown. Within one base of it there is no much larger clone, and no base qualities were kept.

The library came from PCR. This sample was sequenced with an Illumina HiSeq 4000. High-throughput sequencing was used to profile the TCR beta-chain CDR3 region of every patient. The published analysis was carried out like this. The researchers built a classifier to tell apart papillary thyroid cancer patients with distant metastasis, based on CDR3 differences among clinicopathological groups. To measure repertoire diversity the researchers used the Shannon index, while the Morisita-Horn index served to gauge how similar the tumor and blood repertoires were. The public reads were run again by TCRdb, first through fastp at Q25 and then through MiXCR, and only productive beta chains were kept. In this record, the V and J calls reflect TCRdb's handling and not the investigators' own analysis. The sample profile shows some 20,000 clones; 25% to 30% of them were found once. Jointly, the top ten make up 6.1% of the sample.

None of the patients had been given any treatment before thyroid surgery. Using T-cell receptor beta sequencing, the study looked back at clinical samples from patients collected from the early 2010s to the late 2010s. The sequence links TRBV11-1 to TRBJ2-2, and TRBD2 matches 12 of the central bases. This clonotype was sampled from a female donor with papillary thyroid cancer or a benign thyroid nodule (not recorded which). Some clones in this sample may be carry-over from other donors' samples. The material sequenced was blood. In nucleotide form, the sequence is TGTGCCAGCAGCTTTCCGACTAGCGGGAGAGACACCGGGGAGCTGTTTTTT. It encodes CASSFPTSGRDTGELFF.